A single sample is the source of the 14 T cell receptor beta chains below, sequenced in a study of cytomegalovirus exposure and HLA in healthy donors. PCR amplification relied on 60 Vbeta primers (plus 13 Jbeta primers). Method: immunoSEQ multiplex PCR; TCRdb's copy keeps in-frame clones and lacks some. The sample includes 190,000 or so clones. The sequenced sample was PBMCs. The receptors derive from a boy between 10 and 17 years old in good health and CMV-seronegative.

CDR3 residues: CAWGKTYPTRDTQYF. CDR3 bases: TGTGCCTGGGGTAAGACTTACCCTACGAGGGATACGCAGTATTTT. The V gene is TRBV30, the J gene TRBJ2-3; no firm D call. CDR1 is GTSNPN and CDR2 is SVGIG in the germline V gene (reference sequence). This CDR3 comprises 15 residues. V gave up 5 bases and J gave up 6 bases, with 21 bases separating them.

Concerning this clone itself: The junction does not match germline at one end; this may be a read error. Within the sample, other DNA sequences also encode this same CDR3. The chain carries TRBV2 and TRBJ2-2; TRBD1 is a possible D gene (5 bases). Germline values: CDR1 SNHLY, CDR2 FYNNEI. This CDR3 is 13 amino acids long. CDR3 protein: CASSGQNTGELFF. Here the CDR3 DNA reads TGCGCCAGCAGTGGACAGAACACCGGGGAGCTGTTTTTT.

This rearrangement joins TRBV10-2 to TRBJ2-7; 9 nucleotides line up with TRBD2. The CDR3 covers 14 residues. J lost 6 bases, V lost 6 bases, and 9 bases had no gene match. The germline gives CDR1 WSHSY, CDR2 SAAADI. CDR3 DNA: TGCGCCAGCAGGATGTCTAGCGGGGCCCCCGAGCAGTACTTC. Its translation: CASRMSSGAPEQYF.

The V gene is TRBV7-9, the J gene TRBJ2-7; 7 bases map to TRBD1. The CDR3 runs 15 residues. V lost 4 bases, J lost 1 base, and 7 bases stayed unmatched. Germline V gene data show CDR1 as SEHNR and CDR2 as FQNEAQ (reference sequence). This CDR3 reads CASSSGQDFSYEQYF. The CDR3 DNA follows: TGTGCCAGCAGCTCCGGACAGGATTTTTCCTACGAGCAGTACTTC.

In nucleotides, the CDR3 is TGTGCCAGCAGCGGCCCCGGACAGGGCTACGAGCAGTACTTC. It translates to CASSGPGQGYEQYF. V usage is TRBV7-9 and J usage is TRBJ2-7, with 8 bases fitting TRBD1. The CDR3 loop spans 14 amino acids. V shed 5 bases and J 3 bases; nucleotides not matched to a gene: 6. Germline loops: CDR1 SEHNR, CDR2 FQNEAQ (reference sequence).

The J gene is TRBJ1-4, the V gene TRBV7-8; maybe TRBD1 (6 bases). This CDR3 has 15 residues. Trimming removed 1 base from V and 7 bases from J, with 13 bases in between. Germline V gene sequence: CDR1 SGHVS, CDR2 FQNEAQ. In DNA form, the CDR3 reads TGTGCCAGCAGCTTAGGGCAGGGGAGGGTTGAAAAACTGTTTTTT. This codes for CASSLGQGRVEKLFF.

The chain has TRBV7-3 and TRBJ2-1; D perhaps matches TRBD1 (6 bases). The CDR3 consists of 13 residues. The germline gives CDR1 SGHTA, CDR2 FQGTGA. The V end lost 5 bases, the J end lost 4 bases, and 9 bases lay between the germline ends. In DNA form, the CDR3 reads TGTGCCAGCAGCCAAGGACAGTACAATGAGCAGTTCTTC. This sequence encodes CASSQGQYNEQFF. The complete variable domain, with remaining parts taken from reference TRBV7-3 and TRBJ2-1, reads GAGVSQTPSNKVTEKGKYVELRCDPISGHTALYWYRQSLGQGPEFLIYFQGTGAADDSGLPNDRFFAVRPEGSVSTLKIQRTERGDSAVYLCASSQGQYNEQFFGPGTRLTVL.

CDR3 sequence: CASSVTGTETYEQYF. The CDR3 region has the DNA TGTGCCAGCAGCGTCACCGGGACAGAGACTTACGAGCAGTACTTC. The genes are TRBV9 and TRBJ2-7, with 7 bases that match TRBD1. V was pared by 2 bases and J by 4 bases, with 9 bases of the junction left unmatched. The CDR3 loop spans 15 amino acids. CDR1 and CDR2 (germline): SGDLS, YYNGEE. Full variable domain (rest looked up from reference TRBV9 and TRBJ2-7): DSGVTQTPKHLITATGQRVTLRCSPRSGDLSVYWYQQSLDQGLQFLIQYYNGEERAKGNILERFSAQQFPDLHSELNLSSLELGDSALYFCASSVTGTETYEQYFGPGTRLTVT.

This chain links TRBV5-6 with TRBJ2-7, with D maybe TRBD2 (5 bases). Trimming shortened V by 3 bases and J by 3 bases, and 10 bases separated the two germline ends. CDR3 length: 13 amino acids. From germline, CDR1 is SGHDT and CDR2 YYEEEE. In DNA form, the CDR3 reads TGTGCCAGCAGCTCGCTGGACTTCTACGAGCAGTACTTC. This translates into CASSSLDFYEQYF. Full variable domain (rest looked up from reference TRBV5-6 and TRBJ2-7): DAGVTQSPTHLIKTRGQQVTLRCSPKSGHDTVSWYQQALGQGPQFIFQYYEEEERQRGNFPDRFSGHQFPNYSSELNVNALLLGDSALYLCASSSLDFYEQYFGPGTRLTVT.

The chain is built from TRBV6-5 and TRBJ1-6, with TRBD1 matching 8 bases. The CDR3 is 15 amino acids. J lost 10 bases, V lost 7 bases, and 12 bases had no gene match. Germline CDR1 reads MNHEY; CDR2 reads SVGAGI. The CDR3 loop is CASNQPGQVGSPLHF. CDR3 bases: TGTGCCAGCAATCAACCGGGACAGGTCGGATCACCCCTCCACTTT.

This CDR3 is CASSSYSGNTIYF. The CDR3 nucleotides read TGTGCCAGCAGTTCCTACTCTGGAAACACCATATATTTT. The chain has TRBV6-5 and TRBJ1-3, with D hard to call. This CDR3 has 13 residues. The V end was cut by 4 bases, the J end by 0 bases, with 4 bases between. Germline V gene data show CDR1 as MNHEY and CDR2 as SVGAGI.

This chain links TRBV18 with TRBJ1-5, with D maybe TRBD1 (6 bases). Germline V gene data show CDR1 as KGHSH and CDR2 as LQKENI. The CDR3 spans 13 residues. V lost 4 bases and J 7 bases, leaving 11 bases between the germline ends. The CDR3 sequence: CASSQGEEQPQHF. Here the CDR3 DNA reads TGTGCCAGCTCACAGGGGGAAGAACAGCCCCAGCATTTT.

The V gene is TRBV7-8, the J gene TRBJ2-1; tentative D call: TRBD2 (6 bases). The CDR3 contains 13 residues. Germline CDR1 SGHVS, CDR2 FQNEAQ. V shed 8 bases and J shed 8 bases, with 16 bases lying between them. CDR3 protein: CASHGLARDEQFF. The CDR3 DNA reads as TGTGCCAGCCACGGGCTAGCGAGAGATGAGCAGTTCTTC.

V is TRBV7-3 and J is TRBJ2-5, with unresolved D. V was pared by 0 bases and J by 2 bases, with 4 bases between. The CDR3 loop spans 13 amino acids. Germline V gives CDR1 SGHTA, CDR2 FQGTGA. The CDR3 region has the DNA TGTGCCAGCAGCTTAACCAGACAAGAGACCCAGTACTTC. Protein product: CASSLTRQETQYF.